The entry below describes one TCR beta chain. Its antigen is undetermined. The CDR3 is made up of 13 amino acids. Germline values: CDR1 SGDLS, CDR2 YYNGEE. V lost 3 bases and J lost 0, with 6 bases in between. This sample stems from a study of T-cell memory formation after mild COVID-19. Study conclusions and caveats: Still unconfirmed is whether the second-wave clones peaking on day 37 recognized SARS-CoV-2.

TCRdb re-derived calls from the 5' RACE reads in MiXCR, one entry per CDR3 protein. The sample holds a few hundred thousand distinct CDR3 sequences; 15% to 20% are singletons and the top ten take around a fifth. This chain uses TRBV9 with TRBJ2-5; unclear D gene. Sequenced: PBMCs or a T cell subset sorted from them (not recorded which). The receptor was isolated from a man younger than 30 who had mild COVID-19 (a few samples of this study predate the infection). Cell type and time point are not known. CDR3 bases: TGTGCCAGCAGCGGGGCCTACCAAGAGACCCAGTACTTC. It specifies CASSGAYQETQYF.